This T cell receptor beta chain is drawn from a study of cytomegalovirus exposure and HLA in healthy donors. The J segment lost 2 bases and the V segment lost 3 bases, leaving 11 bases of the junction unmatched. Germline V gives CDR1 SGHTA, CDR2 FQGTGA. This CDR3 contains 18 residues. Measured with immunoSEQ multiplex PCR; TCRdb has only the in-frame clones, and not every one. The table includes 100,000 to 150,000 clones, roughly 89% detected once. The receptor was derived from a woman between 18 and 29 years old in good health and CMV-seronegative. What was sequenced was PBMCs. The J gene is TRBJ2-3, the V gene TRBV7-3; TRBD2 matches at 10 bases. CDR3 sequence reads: CASSLESSSGGYTDTQYF. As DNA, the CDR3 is TGTGCCAGCAGCTTGGAGTCCTCTAGCGGGGGTTACACAGATACGCAGTATTTT.